The 24 T cell receptor beta chains given below trace back to one sample, sequenced in a study of blood T cell repertoires in COVID-19. The protocol was immunoSEQ multiplex PCR, while the TCRdb copy is restricted to in-frame clones and leaves out a portion. Found here are 240,000 or so clones, 82% of them singletons; the top ten hold approximately 1.9%. The sequenced material came from peripheral blood. These TCRs come from a woman older than 75 with acute or convalescent COVID-19.

The chain combines TRBV6-4 with TRBJ1-1, with a weak D call TRBD1 (6 bases). There are 14 residues in the CDR3. Germline V gene lookup returns CDR1 MRHNA and CDR2 SNTAGT. V was cut by 6 bases and J by 2 bases, with 13 bases left in between. As DNA, the CDR3 is TGTGCCAGCAGGCCGCAAGGGGGTAACACTGAAGCTTTCTTT. Translation gives CASRPQGGNTEAFF.

V and J are TRBV5-1 and TRBJ1-1, with a tentative D call TRBD1 (5 bases). V shed 4 bases and J shed 1 base, with 14 bases lying between them. The CDR3 totals 15 residues. Germline values: CDR1 SGHRS, CDR2 YFSETQ. In DNA form, the CDR3 reads TGCGCCAGCAGCCTGGGGTCTAGGGGGAACACTGAAGCTTTCTTT. This translates into CASSLGSRGNTEAFF.

The J gene is TRBJ1-5, the V gene TRBV6-5; D is perhaps TRBD1 (6 bases). Per the germline V gene, CDR1 is MNHEY and CDR2 is SVGAGI. The V and J ends lost 6 bases and 6 bases respectively, with 12 bases between them. The CDR3 spans 13 residues. CDR3: CASRGQIGQPQHF. DNA of the CDR3: TGTGCCAGCAGGGGACAAATTGGTCAGCCCCAGCATTTT.

The chain combines TRBV5-6 with TRBJ1-3; D call uncertain. Trimming removed 2 bases at V and 4 bases at J, with 10 bases between. Per germline, CDR1 SGHDT and CDR2 YYEEEE. The CDR3 covers 14 residues. CDR3 DNA sequence: TGTGCCAGCAGCTTCGGAGCCCCGGGAAACACCATATATTTT. Protein: CASSFGAPGNTIYF.

The gene calls are TRBV9 and TRBJ1-1, with D unclear. The CDR3 is 13 amino acids. Germline CDR1 reads SGDLS; CDR2 reads YYNGEE. The V end lost 1 base, the J end lost 2 bases, and 6 bases lay between the germline ends. The CDR3 coding sequence is TGTGCCAGCAGCGTACAGGATAACACTGAAGCTTTCTTT. This encodes CASSVQDNTEAFF.

V is TRBV10-1 and J is TRBJ1-2; 8 nucleotides line up with TRBD1. Trimming at V came to 3 bases and at J to 3 bases, leaving 3 bases not matched to a gene. Germline loops: CDR1 WNHNN, CDR2 SYGVQD (reference sequence). The CDR3 loop spans 14 amino acids. The CDR3 DNA reads as TGCGCCAGCAGTGACAGGGGGCACGACTATGGCTACACCTTC. Protein: CASSDRGHDYGYTF.

This rearrangement joins TRBV5-1 to TRBJ2-3, with D possibly being TRBD2 (7 bases). Germline loops: CDR1 SGHRS, CDR2 YFSETQ. Trimming removed 0 bases at V and 4 bases at J, with 12 bases between. This CDR3 is built from 15 residues. This CDR3 is CASSLVGGTSDTQYF. DNA of the CDR3: TGCGCCAGCAGCTTGGTCGGGGGGACATCAGATACGCAGTATTTT.

This clone was counted between two and nine times. V is TRBV6-2 or TRBV6-3 and J is TRBJ1-1, with TRBD1 as a possible D gene (5 bases). The CDR3 has 16 residues. Looked up from germline, CDR1 is MNHEY and CDR2 is SVGEGT. V dropped 4 bases and J dropped 0 bases, with 15 bases sitting between them. The CDR3 DNA reads TGTGCCAGCAGTTCTCCTCTTCGGGGGGTGAACACTGAAGCTTTCTTT. Amino acids: CASSSPLRGVNTEAFF.

V and J are TRBV3-1 (or the pseudogene TRBV3-2) and TRBJ2-5; 9 bases map to TRBD2. The CDR3 consists of 15 residues. V was pared by 4 bases and J by 5 bases, with 8 bases of the junction left unmatched. CDR1 is LGHDT and CDR2 is YNNKEL in the germline V gene (reference sequence). In DNA form, the CDR3 reads TGTGCCAGCAGCCTCGTAGCGGGGGCAAAGGAGACCCAGTACTTC. This translates into CASSLVAGAKETQYF.

J is TRBJ2-7 and V is TRBV4-3, with 7 nucleotides matching TRBD1. CDR1 is LGHNA and CDR2 is YSLEER in the germline V gene. The trim removed 0 bases at V and 2 bases at J, leaving 7 bases unmatched. The CDR3 runs to 16 residues. This CDR3 is CASSQDLGTATYEQYF. The CDR3 nucleotides are TGCGCCAGCAGCCAAGATCTCGGGACAGCCACCTACGAGCAGTACTTC.

This clone was observed a single time. V usage is TRBV28 and J usage is TRBJ1-2; D unresolved. The V gene lost 8 bases and the J gene lost 8 bases, with 27 bases spanning the gap. CDR3 length: 16 residues. CDR1 and CDR2 from the germline V gene are MDHEN and SYDVKM. The CDR3 here is CASGQSGSLGVGGYTF. CDR3 sequence (DNA): TGTGCCAGCGGTCAAAGCGGGAGTTTGGGCGTTGGGGGCTACACCTTC.

This chain uses TRBV29-1 with TRBJ2-2, with 15 bases lining up with TRBD2. Looked up from germline, CDR1 is SQVTM and CDR2 is ANQGSEA. The trim removed 6 bases at V and 2 bases at J, leaving 7 bases unmatched. The CDR3 extends over 17 amino acids. The CDR3 protein is CSVSGTSGRRNTGELFF. The CDR3 nucleotides read TGCAGCGTCTCCGGGACTAGCGGGAGGCGTAACACCGGGGAGCTGTTTTTT.

The V gene is TRBV18, the J gene TRBJ2-7, with D possibly TRBD1 on 6 matching bases. V dropped 5 bases and J dropped 2 bases, with 16 bases sitting between them. This CDR3 comprises 15 residues. From germline, CDR1 is KGHSH and CDR2 LQKENI. The DNA of the CDR3 is TGTGCCAGCTCAAAATCTACCGGGACAACCTACGAGCAGTACTTC. This gives the protein CASSKSTGTTYEQYF. The full variable domain, with the rest looked up from reference TRBV18 and TRBJ2-7, is NAGVMQNPRHLVRRRGQEARLRCSPMKGHSHVYWYRQLPEEGLKFMVYLQKENIIDESGMPKERFSAEFPKEGPSILRIQQVVRGDSAAYFCASSKSTGTTYEQYFGPGTRLTVT.

This clone is a singleton in its sample. This chain uses TRBV20-1 with TRBJ2-3; possibly TRBD2 for D (6 bases). Germline assignment: CDR1 DFQATT and CDR2 SNEGSKA (reference sequence). CDR3 size: 15 residues. Trimming cost V 3 bases and J 5 bases, with 18 bases left between them. The DNA for the CDR3 is TGCAGTGCTAGTAGGACACCCCGAGCGGGAGATACGCAGTATTTT. It codes for CSASRTPRAGDTQYF.

This chain uses TRBV18 with TRBJ1-4, with TRBD1 identical over 9 bases. This CDR3 comprises 14 residues. The V gene end was trimmed by 3 bases and the J gene end by 7 bases; junction bases not matched to a gene: 3. Germline assignment: CDR1 KGHSH and CDR2 LQKENI. DNA for the CDR3: TGTGCCAGCTCACCCGGGACAGGGATTGAAAAACTGTTTTTT. Protein: CASSPGTGIEKLFF.

V is TRBV28 and J is TRBJ1-1, with 8 bases matching TRBD1. This CDR3 is built from 14 residues. Germline CDR1 MDHEN, CDR2 SYDVKM. The V and J ends lost 2 bases and 4 bases, in that order; junction bases with no gene match: 3. For the CDR3, the DNA is TGTGCCAGCAGTTTACAGGGGGCGGGCACTGAAGCTTTCTTT. It is translated as CASSLQGAGTEAFF.

J is TRBJ2-1 and V is TRBV7-9; 11 nucleotides match TRBD2. Germline CDR1 and CDR2: SEHNR and FQNEAQ (reference sequence). The V gene end was trimmed by 1 base and the J gene end by 9 bases; junction bases not matched to a gene: 8. There are 16 residues in the CDR3. Written as DNA, the CDR3 is TGTGCCAGCAGCTTAGTGTTAGCGGGAGGGCCCGGTGAGCAGTTCTTC. This translates into CASSLVLAGGPGEQFF.

This chain connects TRBV6-5 to TRBJ1-1, with D perhaps TRBD1 (6 bases). This CDR3 has 13 residues. The V gene lost 5 bases and the J gene lost 1 base, with 8 bases spanning the gap. Germline CDR1 MNHEY, CDR2 SVGAGI. CDR3 coding DNA: TGTGCCAGCAGTAACAGGGAGAACACTGAAGCTTTCTTT. It encodes CASSNRENTEAFF.

This chain uses TRBV28 with TRBJ1-3; D unresolved. From germline, CDR1 is MDHEN and CDR2 SYDVKM. V shed 2 bases and J shed 4 bases, with 18 bases lying between them. The CDR3 contains 17 residues. The CDR3 nucleotides are TGTGCCAGCAGTTTAAAGGCGGGTTTAAGGGTCGGAAACACCATATATTTT. Translating gives CASSLKAGLRVGNTIYF.

The chain links TRBV19 to TRBJ1-1, with D maybe TRBD1 (5 bases). Trimming shortened V by 1 base and J by 3 bases, and 12 bases separated the two germline ends. Germline CDR1 is LNHDA and CDR2 is SQIVND (reference sequence). CDR3 length: 15 residues. The CDR3: CASSIVGGVYTEAFF. The CDR3 DNA sequence: TGTGCCAGTAGTATAGTCGGGGGGGTGTACACTGAAGCTTTCTTT.

The chain combines TRBV5-5 with TRBJ2-1; D ambiguous. This CDR3 has 12 residues. The V gene lost 2 bases and the J gene lost 7 bases, with 7 bases spanning the gap. Germline-derived CDR1 and CDR2 are SGHKS and YYEKEE (reference sequence). The CDR3 coding sequence is TGTGCCAGCAGCTTAACGGTGAATGAGCAGTTCTTC. The encoded protein is CASSLTVNEQFF.

The rearrangement uses TRBV5-4 and TRBJ2-7; 11 nucleotides agree with TRBD2. The CDR3 is made up of 13 amino acids. CDR1 is SGHNT, CDR2 YYREEE, per germline (reference sequence). Losses at the gene ends were 7 bases for V and 8 bases for J; bases not matched to a gene: 8. The CDR3 sequence: CASQGLAASQQYF. The DNA of the CDR3 is TGTGCCAGCCAGGGACTAGCGGCTTCCCAGCAGTACTTC.

V is TRBV4-3 and J is TRBJ1-6; unclear D gene. CDR1 LGHNA and CDR2 YSLEER come from the germline V gene. Trimming shortened V by 5 bases and J by 0 bases, and 11 bases separated the two germline ends. This CDR3 is built from 16 residues. The CDR3 sequence is CASSERLSSYNSPLHF. For the CDR3, the DNA is TGCGCCAGCAGCGAGAGGCTAAGCTCCTATAATTCACCCCTCCACTTT.

The chain is built from TRBV11-2 and TRBJ2-6, with TRBD1 matching 8 bases. This CDR3 comprises 15 residues. Germline V gene data show CDR1 as SGHAT and CDR2 as FQNNGV. The trim removed 5 bases at V and 1 base at J, leaving 1 base unmatched. The DNA for the CDR3 is TGTGCCAGCAGCCGACAGGGGTCTGGGGCCAACGTCCTGACTTTC. It codes for CASSRQGSGANVLTF.